These T cell receptor beta chains were read from a single sample in a study of technical replicates of blood from several donors. Profiling relied on immunoSEQ multiplex PCR, and the TCRdb table lists in-frame clones only, not all of them. The sample has 75,000 or so clones, 95% seen once. Sample: T cells isolated from PBMCs. The source of these receptors is a human donor in good health. CDR3s include the opening cysteine and the closing phenylalanine or tryptophan. The D gene is left open where the match is weak. A row's size may be missing; if present it is once, few, many or a size class.

V gene	clone size	CDR3 length	J gene	D gene	CDR3 DNA	CDR3 protein
TRBV11-3	NA	19	TRBJ2-7	TRBD2	TGTGCCAGCAGCTACGTCTGGGTACTAGCGGGAGATCCAATCTACGAGCAGTACTTC	CASSYVWVLAGDPIYEQYF
TRBV7-9	NA	16	TRBJ1-4	NA	TGTGCCAGCAGCCGTCCGACAGTCGCAACTAATGAAAAACTGTTTTTT	CASSRPTVATNEKLFF
TRBV5-1	NA	14	TRBJ2-4	NA	TGCGCCAGCAGCACAGACAAAGCCAAAAACATTCAGTACTTC	CASSTDKAKNIQYF
TRBV6-1	once	17	TRBJ1-5	NA	TGTGCCAGCAGTGGGACGGGGGGGCTTTTTAGCAATCAGCCCCAGCATTTT	CASSGTGGLFSNQPQHF
TRBV4-2	NA	13	TRBJ2-7	NA	TGTGCCAGCAGCCATCGGGTGGACTACGAGCAGTACTTC	CASSHRVDYEQYF
TRBV2	NA	13	TRBJ1-1	TRBD1	TGTGCCAGCAGTGCACAGGGGAGGCCTGAAGCTTTCTTT	CASSAQGRPEAFF
TRBV2	once	16	TRBJ2-7	TRBD1	TGTGCCAGCAGTGGCCCGGGACAGCTCCTCTCCTACGAGCAGTACTTC	CASSGPGQLLSYEQYF
TRBV29-1	NA	12	TRBJ1-2	NA	TGCAGCGCCGACAGATACAACTATGGCTACACCTTC	CSADRYNYGYTF
TRBV5-1	few	15	TRBJ2-1	NA	TGCGCCAGCAGCTTGGATGAACAACCCTACAATGAGCAGTTCTTC	CASSLDEQPYNEQFF
TRBV13	NA	19	TRBJ2-6	NA	TGTGCCAGCAGCTTTCCACCGGGACACGGTTTCTCGGGGGCCAACGTCCTGACTTTC	CASSFPPGHGFSGANVLTF
TRBV11-3	NA	14	TRBJ1-2	NA	TGTGCCAGCAGCGGCGCGGGAGCTAACTATGGCTACACCTTC	CASSGAGANYGYTF
TRBV4-1	NA	15	TRBJ1-1	NA	TGCGCCAGCAGCCATTCTGACAGAGCGAACACTGAAGCTTTCTTT	CASSHSDRANTEAFF
TRBV18	NA	16	TRBJ1-2	TRBD1	TGTGCCAGCTCACTGGGACAGAACCCCTACGGGAATGGCTACACCTTC	CASSLGQNPYGNGYTF
TRBV9	NA	14	TRBJ2-7	NA	TGTGCCAGCAGCGTAGCGAGCGGATTCGGGGAGCAGTACTTC	CASSVASGFGEQYF
TRBV7-3	NA	15	TRBJ1-2	NA	TGTGCCAGCAGCTTAACGGGGGCAGGGTACCGTGGCTACACCTTC	CASSLTGAGYRGYTF
TRBV2	NA	15	TRBJ1-6	TRBD1	TGTGCCAGCAGTGAACAGGGACAGGGGAATTCACCCCTCCACTTT	CASSEQGQGNSPLHF
TRBV5-6	NA	13	TRBJ2-7	NA	TGTGCCAGCAGCTTGACGACAGCGTACGAGCAGTACTTC	CASSLTTAYEQYF
TRBV6-1	NA	15	TRBJ2-1	NA	TGTGCCAGCAGTGGACTAGTGAGCTCCTACAATGAGCAGTTCTTC	CASSGLVSSYNEQFF
TRBV30	NA	15	TRBJ1-6	NA	TGTGCCTGGAGTAGGTCAGGGAGGTATAATTCACCCCTCCACTTT	CAWSRSGRYNSPLHF
TRBV14	NA	13	TRBJ2-1	NA	TGTGCCAGCAGCTTCACCAGGTACAATGAGCAGTTCTTC	CASSFTRYNEQFF
TRBV27	NA	14	TRBJ2-7	NA	TGTGCCAGCAGTTGGGGGGACAGCTCCTACGAGCAGTACTTC	CASSWGDSSYEQYF
TRBV4-1	NA	14	TRBJ1-1	NA	TGCGCCAGCAGCCAAGGAGAGCTTCGAGAGGAAGCTTTCTTT	CASSQGELREEAFF
TRBV10-2	NA	16	TRBJ1-2	NA	TGCGCCAGCAGTGATGGCAGGGGACGGGCCGAGTATGGCTACACCTTC	CASSDGRGRAEYGYTF
TRBV4-1	NA	15	TRBJ1-5	TRBD1	TGCGCCAGCAGCTGGGGACAGGGCTACAATCAGCCCCAGCATTTT	CASSWGQGYNQPQHF
TRBV5-1	NA	14	TRBJ2-7	NA	TGCGCCAGCAGCTGGGGGGACAGCTCCTACGAGCAGTACTTC	CASSWGDSSYEQYF
TRBV4-2	NA	17	TRBJ2-7	TRBD2	TGTGCCAGCAGCATTCCGCCGGGACTAGCGGGGAAATACGAGCAGTACTTC	CASSIPPGLAGKYEQYF
TRBV4-1	NA	16	TRBJ2-1	NA	TGCGCCAGCAGCCAGCAAGGGCAGACAGCTGGGGATGAGCAGTTCTTC	CASSQQGQTAGDEQFF
TRBV7-6	NA	15	TRBJ1-6	NA	TGTGCCAGCAGCGCCGGGACTTGGGATAATTCACCCCTCCACTTT	CASSAGTWDNSPLHF
TRBV4-1	few	14	TRBJ1-1	TRBD1	TGCGCCAGCAGCCCCGGGACAGGTCACACTGAAGCTTTCTTT	CASSPGTGHTEAFF
TRBV29-1	NA	11	TRBJ1-1	NA	TGCAGCGTTGATCAGGGGACTGAAGCTTTCTTT	CSVDQGTEAFF
TRBV5-4	NA	16	TRBJ2-2	NA	TGTGCCAGCAGCTTCCCCCGGACAGTGAACACCGGGGAGCTGTTTTTT	CASSFPRTVNTGELFF
TRBV5-4	once	16	TRBJ2-2	TRBD1	TGTGCCAGCAGCTTACTAACAGGGGGCTTCCACGGGGAGCTGTTTTTT	CASSLLTGGFHGELFF
TRBV18	NA	15	TRBJ1-1	NA	TGTGCCAGCTCACCACTGGAACCGAGGGACACTGAAGCTTTCTTT	CASSPLEPRDTEAFF
TRBV28	NA	15	TRBJ2-7	NA	TGTGCCAGCAGTTTAGGAGGAGGAAGCTCCTACGAGCAGTACTTC	CASSLGGGSSYEQYF
TRBV12-5	NA	15	TRBJ2-7	TRBD1	TGTGCTAGTGGATTCTCGCCGGGACAGACCTACGAGCAGTACTTC	CASGFSPGQTYEQYF
TRBV18	NA	15	TRBJ1-4	NA	TGTGCCAGCTCACCATGGGGGGCAACTAATGAAAAACTGTTTTTT	CASSPWGATNEKLFF
TRBV10-3	NA	15	TRBJ2-3	TRBD2	TGTGCCAGTTCTAGCGGGGACTTTAGCACAGATACGCAGTATTTT	CASSSGDFSTDTQYF
TRBV5-1	NA	15	TRBJ1-1	TRBD1	TGCGCCAGCAGCTTGAACAGGGGAAGTGGCACTGAAGCTTTCTTT	CASSLNRGSGTEAFF
TRBV6-5	NA	15	TRBJ2-5	TRBD1	TGTGCCAGCAGTTACTCGGGACAGAGCCAAGAGACCCAGTACTTC	CASSYSGQSQETQYF
TRBV15	NA	14	TRBJ2-7	TRBD1	TGTGCCACCAGCCACCTCGGGACAGCTTACGAGCAGTACTTC	CATSHLGTAYEQYF
TRBV19	once	15	TRBJ2-7	TRBD2	TGTGCCAGTAGTCCCCGGGAGGGGTCAAACTACGAGCAGTACTTC	CASSPREGSNYEQYF
TRBV10-2	NA	15	TRBJ1-2	NA	TGCGCCAGCAGAAACAGGATCAACACTAACTATGGCTACACCTTC	CASRNRINTNYGYTF
TRBV7-6	NA	12	TRBJ2-7	NA	TGTGCCAGCAGCTCCGCAGGCTACGAGCAGTACTTC	CASSSAGYEQYF
TRBV6-5	NA	15	TRBJ1-1	NA	TGTGCCAGCAGTTATTTGGCTTCGGGGGTCACTGAAGCTTTCTTT	CASSYLASGVTEAFF
TRBV5-1	NA	14	TRBJ2-7	TRBD1	TGCGCCAGCAGCCCCGGGACAGGGGCCTACGAGCAGTACTTC	CASSPGTGAYEQYF
TRBV11-3	NA	14	TRBJ1-2	NA	TGTGCCAGCAGCTCCTCCGGGACAACCTATGGCTACACCTTC	CASSSSGTTYGYTF